The subject of this entry is one TCR beta chain. V lost 3 bases and J lost 7, with 9 bases in between. Germline-derived CDR1 and CDR2 are SGHAT and FQNNGV. The CDR3 is made up of 12 amino acids. The data belong to a study of blood T cell repertoires in COVID-19. Measured with immunoSEQ multiplex PCR; TCRdb has only the in-frame clones, and not every one. The sample records 170,000 or so clones, 85% to 90% being singletons. The gene calls are TRBV11-2 and TRBJ1-2; D gene ambiguous. The clonotype comes from a middle-aged man with active or convalescent COVID-19. Sample: peripheral blood. In nucleotides, the CDR3 is TGTGCCAGCAGCTTTTCGACGGGTGGCTACACCTTC. The encoded protein is CASSFSTGGYTF.